This is a list of T cell receptor beta chains from one sample in a study of metastatic and nonmetastatic thyroid tumors. TCRdb reanalyzed the PCR reads via MiXCR. The sample has roughly 83,000 clones, 15% seen once; the top ten hold 3.6%. Material: blood. These receptors were collected from a female donor with papillary thyroid cancer or a benign thyroid nodule (not recorded which). Some clones in this sample may be carry-over from other donors' samples. Both conserved end residues are part of each CDR3. A D gene is named only where the DNA matches it firmly. Size is stated for part of the rows, as once, few or many counts, or as a class when the clone is expanded.

abundance,d_gene,v_gene,j_gene,CDR3nt,CDR3aa
many,.,TRBV9,TRBJ1-3,TGTGACACTTACCCCGGACAATCATATTTT,CDTYPGQSYF
.,TRBD2,TRBV11-2,TRBJ2-5,TGTGCCAGCAGTAGCGGGGGCCGGATCTCGGAAACCCAGTACTTC,CASSSGGRISETQYF
many,.,TRBV5-1,TRBJ1-3,TGCGCCAGCAGCCCTTCGCACTCTGGAAACACCATATATTTT,CASSPSHSGNTIYF
many,TRBD2,TRBV19,TRBJ2-5,TGTGCCAGTAGTATCCTTCCGGGGGGGACCCAGTACTTC,CASSILPGGTQYF
few,TRBD1,TRBV30,TRBJ2-5,TGTGCCTGGGCAGGGGGAGAGACCCAGTACTTC,CAWAGGETQYF
once,TRBD1,TRBV20-1,TRBJ2-5,TGCAGTTCTAGAGACCCTAGCGCGGACAGGGTGCTATCTCAGACCCAGTACTTC,CSSRDPSADRVLSQTQYF
.,.,TRBV27,TRBJ2-2,TGTGCCAGCAGGCCCCTGTGGGGCGGGAACACCGGGGAGCTGTTTTTT,CASRPLWGGNTGELFF
many,.,TRBV7-3,TRBJ2-3,TGTGCCAGCAGCTTTGGACAGAACACAGATACGCAGTATTTT,CASSFGQNTDTQYF
many,.,TRBV28,TRBJ1-1,TGTGCCAGCAGTTTACGGGGCACGAACACTGAAGCTTTCTTT,CASSLRGTNTEAFF
many,TRBD1,TRBV2,TRBJ1-5,TGTGCCAGCAGAGCAGACAGGGGCAGGGATCAGCCCCAGCATTTT,CASRADRGRDQPQHF
many,.,TRBV30,TRBJ2-1,TGTGCCTGGAGCCCCCTGAGCTCCTACAATGAGCAGTTCTTC,CAWSPLSSYNEQFF
many,.,TRBV5-5,TRBJ2-7,TGTGCCAGCAGCCCGGCTTACGAGCAGTACTTC,CASSPAYEQYF
many,.,TRBV20-1,TRBJ2-7,TGCAGTGCTAGTGTACGGTCCTACGAGCAGTACTTC,CSASVRSYEQYF
many,TRBD1,TRBV19,TRBJ2-1,TGTGCCAGTAGTCCCGCCCCCGGGACAGCGTACAATGAGCAGTTCTTC,CASSPAPGTAYNEQFF
many,TRBD1,TRBV4-2,TRBJ2-1,TGTGCCAGCAACGAGGGGACAGGGGGCTACGGTGAGCAGTTCTTC,CASNEGTGGYGEQFF
many,.,TRBV25-1,TRBJ1-1,TGTGCCAGCAGTGAATCCAGGAATAGGGTCACTGAAGCTTTCTTT,CASSESRNRVTEAFF
many,.,TRBV29-1,TRBJ1-5,TGCAGCGTTGTTATTCAGGCCAATCAGCCCCAGCATTTT,CSVVIQANQPQHF
many,.,TRBV5-6,TRBJ2-7,TGTGCCAGCAGCTTGAGGACGTACGGCGAGCAGTACTTC,CASSLRTYGEQYF
many,.,TRBV18,TRBJ2-3,TGTGCCAGCTCACCCCCCTCGACAGATACGCAGTATTTT,CASSPPSTDTQYF
.,.,TRBV11-2,TRBJ2-5,TGTGCCAGCAGCGTCGGAGTGGGCCTAGGAGAAGATACCCAGTACTTC,CASSVGVGLGEDTQYF
.,TRBD2,TRBV6-1,TRBJ2-1,TGTGCCAGCAACCGAGCGGGAGTCGTCTCCTACAATGAGCAGTTCTTC,CASNRAGVVSYNEQFF
many,.,TRBV28,TRBJ2-5,TGTGCCAGCAGTTTAGAGGGCCCCGAAGAGACCCAGTACTTC,CASSLEGPEETQYF
many,.,TRBV3-1,TRBJ2-1,TGTGCCAGCAGCCAAGATGTGTCCTACAATGAGCAGTTCTTC,CASSQDVSYNEQFF
.,.,TRBV24-1,TRBJ2-1,TGTGCCACCAGCGCCAACTCTAATGAGCAGTTCTTC,CATSANSNEQFF
many,.,TRBV6-1,TRBJ1-1,TGTGCCAGCACCCCAGGCGGGGGGCGCGGGAGCACTGAAGCTTTCTTT,CASTPGGGRGSTEAFF
many,TRBD2,TRBV7-6,TRBJ2-5,TGTGCCAGCAGACCTAGCGGGGGGGCCGAGGAGACCCAGTACTTC,CASRPSGGAEETQYF
many,.,TRBV13,TRBJ2-1,TGTGCCAGCAGCTACGGGAGAAATGAGCAGTTCTTC,CASSYGRNEQFF
many,.,TRBV5-1,TRBJ1-1,TGCGCCAGCAGCTTGGGGCCGGGCACTGAAGCTTTCTTT,CASSLGPGTEAFF
many,TRBD2,TRBV7-9,TRBJ2-1,TGTGCCAGCAGCTTGGGAATTCCGGGACTAGCATTC,CASSLGIPGLAF
many,TRBD1,TRBV6-4,TRBJ2-2,TGTGCCAGCAGTGCGACAGGGGGCCCCACCGGGGAGCTGTTTTTT,CASSATGGPTGELFF
few,.,TRBV2,TRBJ2-7,TGTGCCAGCACTCCAGGGGAGGCATACGAGCAGTACTTC,CASTPGEAYEQYF
.,TRBD1,TRBV4-3,TRBJ1-2,TGCGCCAGCAGCTCCCAACCGTCCCAGGGGGCGTACACCTTC,CASSSQPSQGAYTF
many,.,TRBV28,TRBJ2-3,TGTGCCAGCATCCTCCGAGGGGTCCCAGATACGCAGTATTTT,CASILRGVPDTQYF
many,.,TRBV6-2/TRBV6-3,TRBJ2-3,TGTGCCAGCAGTCCCCTGGTCGCTAGAGATACGCAGTATTTT,CASSPLVARDTQYF
many,.,TRBV4-1,TRBJ2-2,TGCGCCAGCAGCCACCGGACAGATTTAACCGGGGAGCTGTTTTTT,CASSHRTDLTGELFF
many,.,TRBV9,TRBJ2-7,TGTGCCAGCAGCGTAGAGGTGGGTGGGACCTACGAGCAGTACTTC,CASSVEVGGTYEQYF
many,.,TRBV3-1,TRBJ1-2,TGTGCCAGCAGCCCTGACACTAACTATGGCTACACCTTC,CASSPDTNYGYTF
.,TRBD1,TRBV30,TRBJ1-5,TGTGCCTGGGACAGGGGGAATCAGCCCCAGCATTTT,CAWDRGNQPQHF
many,.,TRBV7-9,TRBJ1-4,TGTGCCAGCAGCTTCTCCTATGAAAAACTGTTTTTT,CASSFSYEKLFF
many,.,TRBV7-2,TRBJ2-7,TGTGCCAGCAGCTTAGCATTCCATGGGGGGTTATACGAGCAGTACTTC,CASSLAFHGGLYEQYF
.,.,TRBV12-1,TRBJ2-1,TGTGCCAGCAGCTTTGTTGCGGGGAGAGCCTACAATGAGCAGTTCTTC,CASSFVAGRAYNEQFF
.,TRBD2,TRBV6-2/TRBV6-3,TRBJ2-5,TGTGCCAGCAGGCCTGTAGCGGGGGGCATGGAGACCCAGTACTTC,CASRPVAGGMETQYF
many,TRBD1,TRBV7-9,TRBJ1-5,TGTGCCAGCAGCTCGACAGGGAAAAATCAGCCCCAGCATTTT,CASSSTGKNQPQHF
many,.,TRBV11-2,TRBJ1-1,TGTGCCAGCAGCCGTACTTCTGACAGGAAAGCTTTCTTT,CASSRTSDRKAFF
many,TRBD1,TRBV24-1,TRBJ2-7,TGTGCCACCTCCGGTGGAGGGACAGGGGGCCACGAGCAGTACTTC,CATSGGGTGGHEQYF
many,.,TRBV2,TRBJ2-7,TGTGCCAGCAGTCGGACGGGAGAGCAGTACTTC,CASSRTGEQYF
.,TRBD2,TRBV3-1,TRBJ2-3,TGTGCCAGCAGCCAAAGGGGGACTAGCGGGGATACGCAGTATTTT,CASSQRGTSGDTQYF
few,.,TRBV5-6,TRBJ2-2,TGTGCCAGCAGCTTGCCCGGCCGGAACACCGGGGAGCTGTTTTTT,CASSLPGRNTGELFF
many,TRBD1,TRBV28,TRBJ2-7,TGTGCCAGCAGTTTAACCTCGACAGGGGTCGAATCCTACGAGCAGTACTTC,CASSLTSTGVESYEQYF
.,.,TRBV6-1,TRBJ1-4,TGTGCCAGCATGTCAACCGAGGGGAATGAAAAACTTTTTTTT,CASMSTEGNEKLFF
many,TRBD2,TRBV9,TRBJ2-5,TGTGCCAGCAGCGCGGGGGGTCACCTAGAGACCCAGTACTTC,CASSAGGHLETQYF
few,.,TRBV6-1,TRBJ2-7,TGTGCCAGCAGTCCAAAGGGGCGGAGCTCCTACGGGCAGTACTTC,CASSPKGRSSYGQYF
few,TRBD2,TRBV4-2,TRBJ2-3,TGTGCCAGCAGCCAAGTAGGGCGGGGGGTCAAGGCAGATACGCAGTATTTT,CASSQVGRGVKADTQYF
many,.,TRBV2,TRBJ2-1,TGTGCCAGCAACCCGACTAGCTCCTACAATGAGCAGTTCTTC,CASNPTSSYNEQFF
many,.,TRBV13,TRBJ2-2,TGTGCCAGCAGCCCACAGGGTATTTTGAACACCGGGGAGCTGTTTTTT,CASSPQGILNTGELFF
.,.,TRBV5-1,TRBJ2-6,TGCGCCAGCAGCTTGAACGGCGGACAATCTGGGGCCAACGTCCTGACTTTC,CASSLNGGQSGANVLTF
many,TRBD1,TRBV20-1,TRBJ1-1,TGCAGTGCTTCCCGGGACAGGGTGATTTTCTTT,CSASRDRVIFF
.,.,TRBV28,TRBJ2-7,TGTGCCAGCAGTTTATGGCGGCAGAGGGACGAACATTACTTC,CASSLWRQRDEHYF
once,.,TRBV3-1,TRBJ2-5,TGTGCCAGCAGCCAAGGACCAGGGAAAATGCGTGGAGAGACCCAGTACTTC,CASSQGPGKMRGETQYF